Presented here are 4 T cell receptor beta chains from one specimen sequenced in a study of T cells in Graves' hyperthyroidism and ophthalmopathy. It was RNA transcripts that yielded the amplified TCR beta CDR3 regions. With the HTBI primer set, the TCR CDR3 went through a first round of RT-PCR. In TCRdb, the multiplex PCR reads were re-called with MiXCR into one record per CDR3 protein. The table has around 380,000 distinct CDR3 sequences, around an eighth seen once. Sequenced: blood. The receptors shown here come from a man aged 30-40 years with Graves' hyperthyroidism that later progressed to Graves' ophthalmopathy.

This clonotype was picked up many times. The CDR3 loop is CAISESGETQYF. The CDR3 DNA reads TGTGCCATCAGTGAGTCGGGAGAGACCCAGTACTTC. V is TRBV10-3 and J is TRBJ2-5; D remains unclear. Between the trimmed V and J ends, which lost 0 bases and 4 bases, there was a span of 3 bases. The CDR3 covers 12 residues. Germline values: CDR1 ENHRY, CDR2 SYGVKD.

This clonotype was counted many times. The chain employs TRBV11-2 and TRBJ1-1, with D uncertain. The CDR3 has 15 residues. V was cut by 1 base and J by 3 bases, with 12 bases left in between. CDR1 and CDR2 from the germline V gene are SGHAT and FQNNGV. CDR3 sequence (DNA): TGTGCCAGCAGCTTAGTCCCTGCGTTGGACACTGAAGCTTTCTTT. Its protein product is CASSLVPALDTEAFF.

The table lists this clonotype with many counts. The V gene is TRBV7-3, the J gene TRBJ2-3; 11 bases agree with TRBD2. CDR1 is SGHTA and CDR2 is FQGTGA in the germline V gene. The junction had 10 bases not matched to a gene; V was cut back by 1 base and J by 4 bases. The CDR3 has 18 residues. The CDR3 loop is CASSLRAGTSGSPDTQYF. In nucleotides, the CDR3 is TGTGCCAGCAGCTTAAGGGCCGGGACTAGCGGCTCCCCAGATACGCAGTATTTT.

The V and J genes are TRBV7-9 and TRBJ1-3; the match to TRBD1 covers 9 bases. This CDR3 contains 15 residues. J gave up 5 bases and V 5 bases, and 7 bases lay outside the gene matches. The germline CDR1 and CDR2 sequences are SEHNR and FQNEAQ (reference sequence). This CDR3 is CASSPPGTGRNTIYF. The CDR3 bases are TGTGCCAGCAGCCCACCCGGGACAGGGAGAAACACCATATATTTT.